This T cell receptor (beta chain) was sequenced for a study of blood T cell repertoires in COVID-19. Study summary: Samples of COVID-19 (acute and convalescent) were obtained from the United States, Italy and Spain. Sources were T cells, B-cell-depleted T cells, or PBMCs; the material itself was cDNA or gDNA.

The CDR3 extends over 13 amino acids. Germline-derived CDR1 and CDR2 are MNHEY and SVGAGI. Losses at the gene ends were 4 bases for V and 8 bases for J; bases not matched to a gene: 5. Per the study methods: Quantification of nucleated cells was approximated via reference gene primer amplification. Repertoires were generated with immunoSEQ multiplex PCR, while TCRdb's copy carries only in-frame clones and drops some. V and J calls and clone size are as listed in that table; D and trimming were resolved from the DNA. The repertoire holds under 13,000 clones, roughly 80% seen once, with around 7.7% in the top ten.

The chain has TRBV6-5 and TRBJ1-2, with 9 bases fitting TRBD1. The sample taken for sequencing was peripheral blood. This TCR derives from a man in his sixties or seventies with active COVID-19. CDR3 coding DNA: TGTGCCAGCAGTTCAACAGGGGGCAAGGGCTACACCTTC. Translating gives CASSSTGGKGYTF.